Sequencing of this TCR beta chain was carried out in a study of T cells in Graves' hyperthyroidism and ophthalmopathy. Amplified regions were TCR beta CDR3 sequences from RNA transcripts. Using the HTBI primer set, a first-round RT-PCR was run on the TCR CDR3. TCRdb independently ran MiXCR on the multiplex PCR reads; one entry per CDR3 protein. The sample includes roughly 500,000 distinct CDR3 sequences, 35% to 55% of them seen just once. This clonotype was recorded a few times. What it recognizes is unknown. The CDR3 is made up of 14 amino acids. V was shortened by 11 bases and J by 2 bases, with 19 bases between the two germline ends. The V gene's germline CDR1 is MDHEN and CDR2 SYDVKM. For the diagnoses, clinical symptoms, serum thyroxine and TRAb, thyroid ultrasound and orbital computed tomography were used. General study results and limits: Ophthalmopathy and stable hyperthyroidism were told apart by a 13 V-J model.

Sequencing input: peripheral blood or thyroid tissue (not recorded which). The rearrangement joins TRBV28 to TRBJ2-7; weak D call: TRBD2 (6 bases). The source of this sequence is an adult woman with Graves' disease, either hyperthyroidism or ophthalmopathy (not recorded which). In DNA, the CDR3 is TGTGCCGTAGCAGGGACTCTCGCGGCCTACGAGCAGTACTTC. Amino acids: CAVAGTLAAYEQYF.